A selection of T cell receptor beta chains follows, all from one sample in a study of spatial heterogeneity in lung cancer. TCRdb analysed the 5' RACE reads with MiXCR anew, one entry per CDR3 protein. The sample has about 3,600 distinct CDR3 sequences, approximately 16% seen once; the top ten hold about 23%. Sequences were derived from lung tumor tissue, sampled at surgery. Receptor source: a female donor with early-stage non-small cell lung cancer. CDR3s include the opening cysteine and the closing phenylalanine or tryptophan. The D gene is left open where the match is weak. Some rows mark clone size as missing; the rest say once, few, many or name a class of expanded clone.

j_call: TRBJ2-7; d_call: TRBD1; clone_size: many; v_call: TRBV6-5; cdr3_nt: TGTGCCAGCAGTACCTCAGGGGGCTCCTACGAGCAGTACTTC; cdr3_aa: CASSTSGGSYEQYF
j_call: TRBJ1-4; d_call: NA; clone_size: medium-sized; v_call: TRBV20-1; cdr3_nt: TGCAGTGCTAGAGATGCCTTCGAAAAACTGTTTTTT; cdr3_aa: CSARDAFEKLFF
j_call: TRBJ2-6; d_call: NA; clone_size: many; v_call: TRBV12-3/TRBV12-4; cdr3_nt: TGTGCCAGCAGTACGGGGGGGGCCAACGTCCTGACTTTC; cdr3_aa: CASSTGGANVLTF
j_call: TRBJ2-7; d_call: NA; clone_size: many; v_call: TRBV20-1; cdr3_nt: TGCAGTGCTAGAGACCCAGACCAGAACTACGAGCAGTACTTC; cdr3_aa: CSARDPDQNYEQYF
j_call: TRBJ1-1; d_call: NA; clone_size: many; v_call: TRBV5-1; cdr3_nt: TGCGCCAGCAGCTTGGGTGCCAACACTGAAGCTTTCTTT; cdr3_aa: CASSLGANTEAFF
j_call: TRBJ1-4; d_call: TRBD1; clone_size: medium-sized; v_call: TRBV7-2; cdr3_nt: TGTGCCAGCAGCTCACAGGGGGTGGATACCGGGAAACTGTTTTTT; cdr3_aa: CASSSQGVDTGKLFF
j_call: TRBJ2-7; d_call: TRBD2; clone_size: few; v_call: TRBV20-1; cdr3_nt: TGCAGTGCTAGAGATGCACTAGCGGGAATCTACGAGCAGTACTTC; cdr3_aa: CSARDALAGIYEQYF
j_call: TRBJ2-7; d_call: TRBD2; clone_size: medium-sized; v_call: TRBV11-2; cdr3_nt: TGTGCCAGCAGCTTAGGCCCCCTGCTAGCGGGGGTTTACGAGCAGTACTTC; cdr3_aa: CASSLGPLLAGVYEQYF
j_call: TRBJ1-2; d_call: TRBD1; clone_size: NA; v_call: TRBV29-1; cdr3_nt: TGCAGCGTCCCCAAATTAGGGGACAGCCCCGGTCTCTATGGCTACACCTTC; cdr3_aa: CSVPKLGDSPGLYGYTF
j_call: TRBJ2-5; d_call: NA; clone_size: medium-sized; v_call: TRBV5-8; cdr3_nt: TGTGCCAGCAGCCTGGGGGCAGTGAAGCGGGAGACCCAGTACTTC; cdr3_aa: CASSLGAVKRETQYF
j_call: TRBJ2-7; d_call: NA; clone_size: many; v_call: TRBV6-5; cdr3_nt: TGTGCCAGCAGTTGGGGGGGCCCCTACTACGAGCAGTACTTC; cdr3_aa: CASSWGGPYYEQYF
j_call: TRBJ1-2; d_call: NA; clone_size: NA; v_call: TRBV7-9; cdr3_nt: TGTGCCAGCAGCTCGACCCGACAGGATAACTATGGCTACACCTTC; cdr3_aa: CASSSTRQDNYGYTF
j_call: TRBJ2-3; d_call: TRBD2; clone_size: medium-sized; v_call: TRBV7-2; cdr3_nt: TGTGCCAGCAGCCTCTGGACTAGCGGCACAGATACGCAGTATTTT; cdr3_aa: CASSLWTSGTDTQYF
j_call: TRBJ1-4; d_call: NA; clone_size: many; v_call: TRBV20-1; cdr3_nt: TGCAGTGCTAGAGATAAAGAACAGGGCGGAAAACTGTTTTTT; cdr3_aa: CSARDKEQGGKLFF
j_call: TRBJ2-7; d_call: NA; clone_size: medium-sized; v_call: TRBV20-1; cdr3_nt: TGCAGTGCTAGAGGTGGTCGGGCCTACGAGCAGTACTTC; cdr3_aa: CSARGGRAYEQYF
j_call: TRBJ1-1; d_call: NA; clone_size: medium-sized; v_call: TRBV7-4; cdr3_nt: TGTGCCAGCGGTTGGGGAGACATCGCTGAAGCTTTCTTT; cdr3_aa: CASGWGDIAEAFF
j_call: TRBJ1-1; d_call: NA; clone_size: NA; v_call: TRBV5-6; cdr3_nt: TGTGCCAGTTTTCTACGGAACACTGAAGCTTTCTTT; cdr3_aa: CASFLRNTEAFF
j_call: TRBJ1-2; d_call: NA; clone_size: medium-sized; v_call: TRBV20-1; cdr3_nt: NA; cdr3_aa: CSAREVVGRGSTF
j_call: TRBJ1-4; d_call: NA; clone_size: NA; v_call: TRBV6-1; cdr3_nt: TGTGCCAGTATCAGCCCGAATGAAAAACTGTTTTTT; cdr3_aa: CASISPNEKLFF
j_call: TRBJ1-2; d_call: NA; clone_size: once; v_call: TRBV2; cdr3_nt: TGTGCCAGCAGTGAACCTGCGCTACAGGGTGAAAAGAGCTACACCTTC; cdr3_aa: CASSEPALQGEKSYTF
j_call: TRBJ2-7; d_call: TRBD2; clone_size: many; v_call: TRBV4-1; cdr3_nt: TGCGCCAGCAGCCAAGAGCCGGGGACTAGCGCTACCTACGAGCAGTACTTC; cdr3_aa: CASSQEPGTSATYEQYF
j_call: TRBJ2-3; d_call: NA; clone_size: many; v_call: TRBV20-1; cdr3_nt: TGCAGTACCGTACCGACAGGCAGGGGCACAGATACGCAGTATTTT; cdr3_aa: CSTVPTGRGTDTQYF
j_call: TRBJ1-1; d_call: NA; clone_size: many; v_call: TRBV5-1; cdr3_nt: TGCGCCAGCAGCGGAAAAAGGGCGGACACTGAAGCTTTCTTT; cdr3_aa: CASSGKRADTEAFF
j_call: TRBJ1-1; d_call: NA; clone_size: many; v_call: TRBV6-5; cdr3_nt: TGTGCCAGCAACCTAAGGGGTGAAGCTTTCTTT; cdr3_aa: CASNLRGEAFF
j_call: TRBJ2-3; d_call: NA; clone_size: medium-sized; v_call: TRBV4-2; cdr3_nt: TGTGCCAGCAGCCAGGGCAGAGGCACAGATACGCAGTATTTT; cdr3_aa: CASSQGRGTDTQYF
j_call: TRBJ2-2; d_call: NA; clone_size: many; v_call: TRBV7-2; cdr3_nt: TGTGCCAGCAGCCTTCCTTTTTCGAACACCGGGGAGCTGTTTTTT; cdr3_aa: CASSLPFSNTGELFF
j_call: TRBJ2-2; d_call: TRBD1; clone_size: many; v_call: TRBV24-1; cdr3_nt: TGTGCCACCAGTCGAGACAGGGGGACCGGGGAGCTGTTTTTT; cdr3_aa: CATSRDRGTGELFF
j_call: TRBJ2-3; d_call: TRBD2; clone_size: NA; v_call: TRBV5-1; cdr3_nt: TGCGCCAGCAGCTTGGGTAGCGGGAGGAAGGATACGCAGTATTTT; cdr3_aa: CASSLGSGRKDTQYF
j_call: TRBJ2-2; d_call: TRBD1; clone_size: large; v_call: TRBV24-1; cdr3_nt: TGTGCCACCAGTGATCCCCGGACAGGGAAAAGCTCCACCGGGGAGCTGTTTTTT; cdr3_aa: CATSDPRTGKSSTGELFF
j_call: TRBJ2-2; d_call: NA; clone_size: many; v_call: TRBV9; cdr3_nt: TGTGCCAGCAGCCGACAGGGAGGGACCGGGGAGCTGTTTTTT; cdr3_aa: CASSRQGGTGELFF
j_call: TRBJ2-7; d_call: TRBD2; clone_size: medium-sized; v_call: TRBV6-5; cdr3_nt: TGTGCCAGCAGGCGGGGGGATGGGGGCTACGAGCAGTACTTC; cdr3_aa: CASRRGDGGYEQYF
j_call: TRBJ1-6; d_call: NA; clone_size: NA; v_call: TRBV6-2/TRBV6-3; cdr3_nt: TGTGCCAGCAGTTACCGGGACCGTAATTCACCCCTCCACTTT; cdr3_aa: CASSYRDRNSPLHF
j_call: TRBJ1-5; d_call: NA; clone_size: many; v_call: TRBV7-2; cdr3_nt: TGTGCCAGCAGGCCTGCAGGGTCCCCCAATCAGCCCCAGCATTTT; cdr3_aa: CASRPAGSPNQPQHF
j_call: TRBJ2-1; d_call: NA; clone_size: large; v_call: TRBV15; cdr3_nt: TGTGCCACCAGCAGAGTGAGATTTGTTGGTAAAGGGTACAATGAGCAGTTCTTC; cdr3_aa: CATSRVRFVGKGYNEQFF
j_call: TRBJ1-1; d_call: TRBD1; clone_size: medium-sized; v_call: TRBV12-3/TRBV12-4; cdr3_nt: TGTGCCAGCAGTTATTCGCAGGGGGGGTGGACTGAAGCTTTCTTT; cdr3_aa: CASSYSQGGWTEAFF
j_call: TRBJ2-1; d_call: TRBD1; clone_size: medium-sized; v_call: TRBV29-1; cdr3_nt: TGCAGCGTTGAAATGGACAGGGTCAATGAGCAGTTCTTC; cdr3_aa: CSVEMDRVNEQFF
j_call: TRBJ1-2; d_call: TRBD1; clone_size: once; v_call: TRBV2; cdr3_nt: TGTGCCAGCAGTGATGTTATTGGACAGGTCAAGGATGGCTACACCTTC; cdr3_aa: CASSDVIGQVKDGYTF
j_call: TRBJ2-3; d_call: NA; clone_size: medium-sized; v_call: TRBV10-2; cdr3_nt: TGCGCCAGCAGAACAGGGTATACAGATACGCAGTATTTT; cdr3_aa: CASRTGYTDTQYF
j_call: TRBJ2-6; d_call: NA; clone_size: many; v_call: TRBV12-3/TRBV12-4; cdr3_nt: TGTGCCAGCAGTTGGGTTCAGGGCTCTGGGGCCAACGTCCTGACTTTC; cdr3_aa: CASSWVQGSGANVLTF
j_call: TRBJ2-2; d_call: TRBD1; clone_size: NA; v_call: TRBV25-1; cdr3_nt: TGTGCCAGCAAAGCGACAGGGCCCGGAAACACCGGGGAGCTGTTTTTT; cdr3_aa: CASKATGPGNTGELFF
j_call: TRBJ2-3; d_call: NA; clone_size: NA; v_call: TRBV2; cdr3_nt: TGTGCCAGAAAGGGAGTTCGAGATACGCAGTATTTT; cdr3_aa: CARKGVRDTQYF
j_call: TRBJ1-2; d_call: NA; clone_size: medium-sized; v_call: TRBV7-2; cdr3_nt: TGTGCCAGCAGCTCGTTGGAAGGGGCTAACTATGGCTACACCTTC; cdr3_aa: CASSSLEGANYGYTF
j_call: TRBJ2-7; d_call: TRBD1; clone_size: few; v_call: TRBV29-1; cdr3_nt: TGCAGCGTTGAAGAGGAGAGGGGGCTCTCCTACGAGCAGTACTTC; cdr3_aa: CSVEEERGLSYEQYF
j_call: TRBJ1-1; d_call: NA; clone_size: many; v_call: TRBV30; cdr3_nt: TGTGCCTGGAGTTCCCCTTTACAGGGTCTAAACACTGAAGCTTTCTTT; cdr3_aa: CAWSSPLQGLNTEAFF
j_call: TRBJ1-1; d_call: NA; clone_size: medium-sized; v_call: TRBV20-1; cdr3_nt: TGCAGTGCTAGAGAGCAGGGGTCAGGAAGAGCTTTCTTT; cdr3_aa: CSAREQGSGRAFF
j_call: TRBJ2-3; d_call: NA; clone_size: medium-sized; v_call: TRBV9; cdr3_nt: TGTGCCAGCAGCGTAGCCCTCGATGATACGCAGTATTTT; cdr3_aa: CASSVALDDTQYF
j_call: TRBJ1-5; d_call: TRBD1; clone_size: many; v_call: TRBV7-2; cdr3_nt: TGTGCCAGCAGCGGGGACAGTTATAGCAATCAGCCCCAGCATTTT; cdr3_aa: CASSGDSYSNQPQHF
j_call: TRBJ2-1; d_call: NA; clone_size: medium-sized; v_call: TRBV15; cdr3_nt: TGTGCCACCAGCAGAGGCCACAGGGATCTGACCCTCAATGAGCAGTTCTTC; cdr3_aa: CATSRGHRDLTLNEQFF
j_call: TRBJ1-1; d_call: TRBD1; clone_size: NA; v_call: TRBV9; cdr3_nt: TGTGCCAGCAGCGTAGTACCAGGGGGCATGAACACTGAAGCTTTCTTT; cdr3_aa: CASSVVPGGMNTEAFF
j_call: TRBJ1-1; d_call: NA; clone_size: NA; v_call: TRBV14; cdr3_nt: TGTGCCAGCAGCCCCGCGGACAGCGCTGAAGCTTTCTTT; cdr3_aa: CASSPADSAEAFF
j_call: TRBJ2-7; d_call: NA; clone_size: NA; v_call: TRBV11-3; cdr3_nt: TGTGCCAGCAGCTTAGATGCGGACGAGCAGTACTTC; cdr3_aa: CASSLDADEQYF
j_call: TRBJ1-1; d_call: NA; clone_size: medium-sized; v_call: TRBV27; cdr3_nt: TGTGCCAGCAGTTACACCTTGGGACGGACCCTGGGCGAGACTGAAGCTTTCTTT; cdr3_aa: CASSYTLGRTLGETEAFF
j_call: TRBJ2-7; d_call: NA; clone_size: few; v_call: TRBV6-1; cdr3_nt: TGTGCCAGCAGTGCGACGGGGGTACCCTACGAGCAGTACTTC; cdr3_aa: CASSATGVPYEQYF
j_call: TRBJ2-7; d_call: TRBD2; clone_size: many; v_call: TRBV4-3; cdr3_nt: TGCGCCAGCAGCCAAGATCTAGCGGGGGGGACCTACGAGCAGTACTTC; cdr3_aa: CASSQDLAGGTYEQYF